These 15 T cell receptor delta chains were all obtained from the same sample, sequenced in a study of gamma-delta T cells after stem cell transplantation. TCRdb re-called clones from the RT-PCR reads using CATT. The table lists approximately 1,600 delta-chain clones, 20% to 25% of them singletons. Sequencing was done on a sample of gamma-delta T cells. These receptors all stem from a human donor. It is not recorded whose cells these are; they may come from a transplant donor.

The rearrangement uses TRDV2 and TRDJ1, with D perhaps TRDD1, TRDD2 or TRDD3 (5 bases each). Deletions cut 0 bases from V and 4 bases from J, with 23 bases between. Germline lookup yields CDR1 GEAIGNYY and CDR2 EKD. There are 18 residues in the CDR3. The CDR3 region is CACDTVGSLLEEIDKLIF. CDR3 in DNA: TGTGCCTGTGACACCGTAGGTTCCCTACTGGAGGAAATCGATAAACTCATCTTT.

This clone occurred a few times. The V call is TRDV2, the J call TRDJ3; a weak D match, TRDD3 (6 bases). The V end lost 3 bases, the J end lost 0 bases, and 17 bases lay between the germline ends. The CDR3 has 19 residues. Germline V gives CDR1 GEAIGNYY, CDR2 EKD. The DNA for the CDR3 is TGTGCCTGTGACCCTGCGGGGATCCCCGGCTCCTGGGACACCCGACAGATGTTTTTC. This gives the protein CACDPAGIPGSWDTRQMFF.

On this clone itself: The listed TCRdb protein conflicts with the DNA translation at residue 3, and the protein shown is translated directly from the DNA. The V and J genes are TRDV2 and TRDJ1, with D possibly matching TRDD3 (5 bases). Germline V gene data show CDR1 as GEAIGNYY and CDR2 as EKD. The CDR3 runs 22 residues. The CDR3 loop is CARDTINGDAKERGKFTDKLIF. In nucleotides, the CDR3 is TGTGCCCGTGACACAATCAACGGGGACGCGAAGGAACGCGGAAAATTCACCGATAAACTCATCTTT.

In DNA form, the CDR3 reads TGTGCCTGTGACACCTTACTGGGGGATACGCGACGGAATGGCTCCTGGGACACCCGACAGATGTTTTTC. It specifies CACDTLLGDTRRNGSWDTRQMFF. The rearrangement joins TRDV2 to TRDJ3; the match to TRDD3 covers 13 bases. V lost 0 bases to trimming and J lost 0 bases; unmatched junction nucleotides: 13. Germline V gives CDR1 GEAIGNYY, CDR2 EKD. This CDR3 has 23 residues.

In this sample, this clone turned up a few times. The TCRdb protein, from a much larger clone, departs from this DNA's translation at residue 5, likely by read error; the protein shown derives from the DNA. The chain uses TRDV2 and TRDJ1; 9 bases align to TRDD3. The CDR3 has 21 residues. The germline gives CDR1 GEAIGNYY, CDR2 EKD. The junction had 22 bases not matched to a gene; V was cut back by 3 bases and J by 0 bases. CDR3 sequence: CACDSLKTLGDSNLYTDKLIF. CDR3 DNA: TGTGCCTGTGACTCGCTTAAAACACTGGGGGACTCCAACTTGTACACCGATAAACTCATCTTT.

The rearrangement links TRDV2 to TRDJ1; 12 nucleotides agree with TRDD3. Trimming at V came to 7 bases and at J to 0 bases, leaving 20 bases not matched to a gene. The CDR3 length is 20 residues. The germline CDR1 and CDR2 sequences are GEAIGNYY and EKD. CDR3 in DNA: TGTGCCTGCGAGAAACTGGGGGATACAAGGAGGCGGATGTACACCGATAAACTCATCTTT. It yields the protein CACEKLGDTRRRMYTDKLIF.

As for this clone: The junction departs from the called germline gene at one end, perhaps through a read error. V gene TRDV1 combines with J gene TRDJ2, with D possibly being TRDD3 (10 bases). Germline-derived CDR1 and CDR2 are TSWWSYY and QGS. The length of the CDR3 is 25 residues. The CDR3 here is CALGGAFLPPLWCWGIKALTAHLFF. In DNA form, the CDR3 reads TGTGCTCTTGGGGGAGCCTTCCTACCGCCCCTGTGGTGCTGGGGGATAAAAGCTTTGACAGCACACCTCTTCTTT.

Notes on this clone: A single base separates this from a much larger clone, so it may be a read error. The V call is TRDV2, the J call TRDJ1, with 7 bases identical to TRDD3. Germline V gene sequence: CDR1 GEAIGNYY, CDR2 EKD. The V gene end was trimmed by 0 bases and the J gene end by 7 bases; junction bases not matched to a gene: 10. The CDR3 covers 15 residues. CDR3 nucleotides: TGTGCCTGTGACACCGTATCCGTACCTGGGGGTAAACTCATCTTT. It codes for CACDTVSVPGGKLIF.

Regarding this clone: Mismatch with germline at one junction end may stem from a read error. Other DNA sequences of this sample code for an identical CDR3. The V and J genes are TRDV2 and TRDJ1, with a weak D call TRDD3 (5 bases). This CDR3 is built from 13 residues. In germline, CDR1 is GEAIGNYY, CDR2 EKD. The CDR3, as DNA: TGTGCCTGTGAAATGATACAGACCGATAAACTCATATTT. It specifies CACEMIQTDKLIF.

This clone appeared a few times. The amino acid sequence in TCRdb belongs to a much larger clone and departs from this DNA's translation at residue 5, likely a sequencing read error; the sequence shown is translated from the DNA. This chain uses TRDV2 with TRDJ3, with D possibly TRDD3 on 5 matching bases. Trimming stripped 3 bases from V and 0 bases from J, with 23 bases between. The germline V gene has CDR1 GEAIGNYY and CDR2 EKD. The CDR3 totals 21 residues. CDR3 protein: CACDAAGSRGPSSWDTRQMFF. In DNA, the CDR3 is TGTGCCTGTGACGCCGCGGGATCCCGTGGACCGAGCTCCTGGGACACCCGACAGATGTTTTTC.

This clone was counted between two and nine times. The protein given by TCRdb reflects a much larger clone and differs at residue 12 from this DNA's translation, likely from a read error; the protein shown is the DNA's translation. The chain recombines TRDV2 with TRDJ1; TRDD3 aligns across 13 bases. The CDR3 runs to 19 residues. Germline-derived CDR1 and CDR2 are GEAIGNYY and EKD. After removal of 3 bases from V and 0 bases from J, the junction contained 12 bases not matched to a gene. CDR3 nucleotides: TGTGCCTGTGACTCACTACTGGGGGATACGCAAGATGACACCGATAAACTCATCTTT. This translates into CACDSLLGDTQDDTDKLIF.

This clone qualifies as large. The chain is built from TRDV2 and TRDJ1, with D unresolved. Trimming stripped 2 bases from V and 1 base from J, with 10 bases between. Per germline, CDR1 GEAIGNYY and CDR2 EKD. The CDR3 loop spans 14 amino acids. CDR3 protein: CACDRLGSTDKLIF. The CDR3 bases are TGTGCCTGTGACAGACTTGGAAGCACCGATAAACTCATCTTT.

This clone has just a few counts. The chain carries TRDV2 and TRDJ1; TRDD3 matches 9 bases. The CDR3 covers 19 residues. CDR1 and CDR2 (germline): GEAIGNYY, EKD. Germline trimming cut 3 bases from V and 0 bases from J; bases unmatched to any gene: 16. In nucleotides, the CDR3 is TGTGCCTGTGACCTAGGTACTACGGGGGATACCTCATACACCGATAAACTCATCTTT. Translation gives CACDLGTTGDTSYTDKLIF.

By frequency in the sample, this clone is medium-sized (0.01 to 0.1%). The genes are TRDV2 and TRDJ1, with 10 positions matching TRDD3. Per the germline V gene, CDR1 is GEAIGNYY and CDR2 is EKD. This CDR3 is built from 17 residues. J gave up 0 bases and V 3 bases, and 9 bases lay outside the gene matches. In DNA, the CDR3 is TGTGCCTGTGACGCGGTGGGGGATACCCAGTACACCGATAAACTCATCTTT. Translated, it gives CACDAVGDTQYTDKLIF.

As regards this clone: A much more abundant neighbour one base away suggests this may be a read error. This chain's CDR3 is CACDTLGATDKLIF. As DNA, the CDR3 is TGTGCCTGTGACACGCTGGGGGCTACCGATAAACTCATCTTT. V usage is TRDV2 and J usage is TRDJ1; 7 nucleotides match TRDD3. Trimming cost V 1 base and J 2 bases; bases outside gene matches: 3. The CDR3 covers 14 residues. Germline V gives CDR1 GEAIGNYY, CDR2 EKD.